The next 27 T cell receptor beta chains were all read from a single sample in a study of Ad26.COV2.S vaccination and SARS-CoV-2 variants. The treatment was: approximately 18 received Ad26.COV2.S at low or high dose, single or two shots; 5 received placebo; per-sample allocation not given. The samples were gathered on day 63 after the first injection of vaccine or placebo. TCRdb keeps only in-frame clones here, not all; method: immunoSEQ multiplex PCR. Found here are about 480,000 clones, around nine tenths of them singletons; the top ten hold roughly 12%. The sample in question was peripheral blood, obtained in a trial of Ad26.COV2.S vaccine versus placebo. The source of these receptors is a person between 18 and 60 years old who received the Ad26.COV2.S COVID-19 vaccine or a placebo.

The gene calls are TRBV20-1 and TRBJ2-1; no clear D. The germline gives CDR1 DFQATT, CDR2 SNEGSKA (reference sequence). With 2 bases removed from V and 7 bases from J, the gap between germline ends came to 6 bases. CDR3 length equals 11 residues. CDR3 sequence: CSARWANEQFF. The DNA of the CDR3 is TGCAGTGCTAGATGGGCGAATGAGCAGTTCTTC.

The CDR3 DNA sequence: TGTGCCAGCAGTGAAGCCTTGGACTCCTACAATGAGCAGTTCTTC. Translating it yields CASSEALDSYNEQFF. The genes are TRBV6-1 and TRBJ2-1; D is unclear. Germline V gene sequence: CDR1 MNHNS, CDR2 SASEGT. The CDR3 contains 15 residues. Trimming took 0 bases from V and 0 from J, leaving 6 bases between them.

The rearrangement uses TRBV2 and TRBJ2-3; TRBD2 matches at 15 bases. CDR3 size: 16 residues. Germline V gene lookup returns CDR1 SNHLY and CDR2 FYNNEI. The junction had 4 bases not matched to a gene; V was cut back by 5 bases and J by 4 bases. Here the CDR3 reads CASSPGLAGGSDTQYF. The DNA of the CDR3 is TGTGCCAGCAGTCCAGGACTAGCGGGAGGGTCAGATACGCAGTATTTT. Combining the CDR3 with reference TRBV2 and TRBJ2-3 gives the whole variable domain EPEVTQTPSHQVTQMGQEVILRCVPISNHLYFYWYRQILGQKVEFLVSFYNNEISEKSEIFDDQFSVERPDGSNFTLKIRSTKLEDSAMYFCASSPGLAGGSDTQYFGPGTRLTVL.

The rearrangement links TRBV19 to TRBJ2-5; 8 nucleotides line up with TRBD1. CDR1 is LNHDA and CDR2 is SQIVND in the germline V gene (reference sequence). This CDR3 is 14 amino acids long. V shed 5 bases, J shed 4 bases, and the junction held 6 bases outside the gene matches. CDR3 in DNA: TGTGCCAGTAGTCCGGACAGGGCCCGAGAGACCCAGTACTTC. Translation: CASSPDRARETQYF.

This sequence joins TRBV20-1 and TRBJ1-1, with D maybe TRBD1 (6 bases). The germline V gene encodes CDR1 DFQATT and CDR2 SNEGSKA (reference sequence). V was trimmed by 3 bases and J by 0 bases, leaving 11 bases between them. This CDR3 is built from 14 residues. The CDR3 DNA sequence: TGCAGTGCTAGTCCCACAGGGATGAACACTGAAGCTTTCTTT. Amino acid sequence: CSASPTGMNTEAFF.

The V call is TRBV28, the J call TRBJ2-1; D perhaps matches TRBD2 (6 bases). V was cut by 10 bases and J by 4 bases, with 11 bases left in between. CDR1 is MDHEN, CDR2 SYDVKM, per germline. This CDR3 is built from 12 residues. This chain's CDR3 is CATSGRYNEQFF. The CDR3 DNA reads TGTGCCACCTCAGGGAGGTACAATGAGCAGTTCTTC.

This chain uses TRBV9 with TRBJ1-6; the D is unclear. CDR1 and CDR2 from the germline V gene are SGDLS and YYNGEE. Trimming removed 0 bases at V and 6 bases at J, with 7 bases between. The CDR3 has 14 amino acids. The chain's CDR3 is CASSVELGNSPLHF. CDR3 DNA sequence: TGTGCCAGCAGCGTAGAACTGGGTAATTCACCCCTCCACTTT. Full variable domain (missing parts from reference TRBV9 and TRBJ1-6): DSGVTQTPKHLITATGQRVTLRCSPRSGDLSVYWYQQSLDQGLQFLIQYYNGEERAKGNILERFSAQQFPDLHSELNLSSLELGDSALYFCASSVELGNSPLHFGNGTRLTVT.

The gene calls are TRBV9 and TRBJ1-2; D is possibly TRBD1 (5 bases). The germline V and J ends were trimmed by 3 bases and 7 bases, with 10 bases remaining between them. The CDR3 has 12 amino acids. Germline CDR1 is SGDLS and CDR2 is YYNGEE. The CDR3 DNA follows: TGTGCCAGCAGCGCGAATACAGGTGGCTACACCTTC. Translating it yields CASSANTGGYTF.

The rearrangement uses TRBV7-6 and TRBJ2-7; 11 bases are shared with TRBD2. Germline CDR1 and CDR2: SGHVS and FNYEAQ. The CDR3 contains 18 residues. The junction had 14 bases not matched to a gene; V was cut back by 5 bases and J by 2 bases. The DNA for the CDR3 is TGTGCCAGCAGCGCTGGCCGCCCGACTAGCGGGGCAACCTACGAGCAGTACTTC. Translation: CASSAGRPTSGATYEQYF.

The CDR3 sequence is CASSLYAGAEAFF. In DNA form, the CDR3 reads TGTGCCAGCAGCTTATATGCAGGGGCTGAAGCTTTCTTT. The chain carries TRBV11-3 and TRBJ1-1; D possibly corresponds to TRBD1 (6 bases). V lost 2 bases and J lost 6, with 10 bases in between. The CDR3 contains 13 residues. Germline CDR1 and CDR2: SGHNT and YENEEA.

CDR3: CASSYSIPGIATYTF. CDR3 sequence (DNA): TGTGCCAGCAGTTACTCGATCCCGGGTATAGCGACCTACACCTTC. This chain connects TRBV6-5 to TRBJ1-2; D unresolved. Germline V gene lookup returns CDR1 MNHEY and CDR2 SVGAGI. Between the trimmed V and J ends, which lost 0 bases and 10 bases, there was a span of 18 bases. This CDR3 region has 15 residues.

The rearrangement joins TRBV5-1 to TRBJ2-5, with D tentatively TRBD1 (7 bases). Per the germline V gene, CDR1 is SGHRS and CDR2 is YFSETQ. V was cut by 4 bases and J by 1 base, with 11 bases left in between. The CDR3 sequence is 14 residues long. This CDR3 is CASSRGTVQETQYF. The CDR3 DNA reads as TGCGCCAGCAGCCGCGGGACAGTCCAAGAGACCCAGTACTTC.

This clone appeared a few times. This chain connects TRBV12-3 or TRBV12-4 to TRBJ2-7; TRBD2 might be the D (6 bases). V lost 3 bases, J lost 6 bases, and 9 bases lay in between. The CDR3 consists of 12 residues. In nucleotides, the CDR3 is TGTGCCAGCAGTTTTGGGGAGGCCGAGCAGTACTTC. This translates into CASSFGEAEQYF.

The V gene is TRBV19, the J gene TRBJ1-2; D possibly corresponds to TRBD1 (6 bases). Trimming removed 8 bases from V and 1 base from J, with 23 bases in between. CDR3 length equals 17 residues. CDR1 is LNHDA and CDR2 is SQIVND in the germline V gene (reference sequence). The CDR3 loop reads CASGRRPGQGINYGYTF. The CDR3 DNA follows: TGTGCCAGTGGACGGCGACCGGGACAAGGGATTAACTATGGCTACACCTTC.

This clone appeared a single time. The genes are TRBV19 and TRBJ1-2; possible D gene TRBD1, 5 bases. The germline gives CDR1 LNHDA, CDR2 SQIVND (reference sequence). This CDR3 contains 14 residues. Trimming removed 7 bases from V and 6 bases from J, with 18 bases in between. The CDR3 DNA reads as TGTGCCAGTATCCTCCTGGCAGGGACGGATGGCTACACCTTC. This encodes CASILLAGTDGYTF.

The gene calls are TRBV7-8 and TRBJ1-6, with D possibly TRBD1 on 5 matching bases. With 5 bases removed from V and 9 bases from J, the gap between germline ends came to 20 bases. The germline V gene has CDR1 SGHVS and CDR2 FQNEAQ. The CDR3 has 16 residues. The CDR3 nucleotides are TGTGCCAGCAGCCCCCGGGCGGCTATGGGGGGTTCACCCCTCCACTTT. It translates to CASSPRAAMGGSPLHF.

The V and J genes are TRBV19 and TRBJ2-7; 8 nucleotides match TRBD2. The CDR3 loop spans 15 amino acids. Unmatched junction bases numbered 9, after V lost 5 bases and J lost 3 bases. The germline CDR1 and CDR2 sequences are LNHDA and SQIVND (reference sequence). CDR3: CASSFGTGTSYEQYF. The CDR3, as DNA: TGTGCCAGTAGTTTCGGAACCGGGACTAGCTACGAGCAGTACTTC.

In this sample, this clone turned up a few times. The rearrangement uses TRBV6-4 and TRBJ1-5; possible D gene TRBD1, 5 bases. In germline, CDR1 is MRHNA, CDR2 SNTAGT. The length of the CDR3 is 14 residues. The V and J ends lost 2 bases and 2 bases respectively, with 7 bases between them. The CDR3 DNA is TGTGCCAGCAGTGACGGGGACGGCAATCAGCCCCAGCATTTT. This gives the protein CASSDGDGNQPQHF.

This clone was picked up one time. The CDR3 spells CASSHVGGPAFF. In DNA, the CDR3 is TGTGCCAGCAGCCACGTGGGGGGGCCGGCTTTCTTT. The rearrangement links TRBV14 to TRBJ1-1; a possible D gene is TRBD1 (6 bases). Germline V gene data show CDR1 as SGHDN and CDR2 as FVKESK. CDR3 length: 12 residues. Trimming took off 3 bases at V and 11 bases at J, with 13 bases between the two ends.

V gene TRBV3-1 (or the pseudogene TRBV3-2) combines with J gene TRBJ2-5, with a possible D match to TRBD2 (5 bases). Trimming stripped 7 bases from V and 7 bases from J, with 10 bases between. CDR3 length: 11 amino acids. Germline CDR1 and CDR2: LGHDT and YNNKEL (reference sequence). The CDR3 DNA sequence: TGTGCCAGCACCCCAGGAGGGACCCAGTACTTC. Encoded protein: CASTPGGTQYF.

The CDR3 DNA is TGTGCCAGCAGCCCCTCGCCGGTGGGGGCTGGGAACACTGAAGCTTTCTTT. This sequence encodes CASSPSPVGAGNTEAFF. The V call is TRBV7-2, the J call TRBJ1-1; a weak D match, TRBD1 (6 bases). V lost 5 bases and J 1 base, leaving 20 bases between the germline ends. This CDR3 region has 17 residues. Germline V gene sequence: CDR1 SGHTA, CDR2 FQGNSA. Full variable domain (rest looked up from reference TRBV7-2 and TRBJ1-1): GAGVSQSPSNKVTEKGKDVELRCDPISGHTALYWYRQSLGQGLEFLIYFQGNSAPDKSGLPSDRFSAERTGGSVSTLTIQRTQQEDSAVYLCASSPSPVGAGNTEAFFGQGTRLTVV.

This chain links TRBV7-8 with TRBJ1-1, with D unresolved. The V gene lost 2 bases and the J gene lost 1 base, with 17 bases spanning the gap. The CDR3 spans 17 residues. CDR1 SGHVS and CDR2 FQNEAQ come from the germline V gene. The chain's CDR3 is CASSLTPTPTKNTEAFF. CDR3 in DNA: TGTGCCAGCAGCTTAACCCCGACACCGACCAAGAACACTGAAGCTTTCTTT.

This clone is a singleton in its sample. The V gene is TRBV7-2, the J gene TRBJ1-3; D might be TRBD1 (6 bases). Trimming took off 6 bases at V and 4 bases at J, with 16 bases between the two ends. This CDR3 region has 15 residues. The germline CDR1 and CDR2 sequences are SGHTA and FQGNSA. The CDR3 reads CASSQDRIWGNTIYF. The CDR3 nucleotides are TGTGCCAGCAGTCAAGACAGGATATGGGGAAACACCATATATTTT.

The genes are TRBV7-3 and TRBJ1-5; unclear D gene. The CDR3 consists of 17 residues. Germline V lookup: CDR1 SGHTA, CDR2 FQGTGA. The V end lost 5 bases, the J end lost 8 bases, and 25 bases lay between the germline ends. For the CDR3, the DNA is TGTGCCAGCAGCCCCCTCGCTAGACCCTGGGTGCTGGAGCCCCAGCATTTT. Translated: CASSPLARPWVLEPQHF.

The chain employs TRBV7-2 and TRBJ2-7, with 8 bases aligning to TRBD2. V lost 1 base to trimming and J lost 3 bases; unmatched junction nucleotides: 8. CDR1 SGHTA and CDR2 FQGNSA come from the germline V gene. The CDR3 contains 16 residues. Written as DNA, the CDR3 is TGTGCCAGCAGCTTAGTGGGCGGGAGGCCCATCTACGAGCAGTACTTC. Translating it yields CASSLVGGRPIYEQYF.

The rearrangement joins TRBV21-1 to TRBJ1-1; the table's D call TRBD1 went unverified against the DNA. TRBV21-1 is deemed a pseudogene. CDR3 length: 12 residues. The CDR3 nucleotides read TGTGCCAGCAGTAGGGGAAACACTGAAGCTTTCTTT. Translated, it gives CASSRGNTEAFF.

V usage is TRBV3-1 (or the pseudogene TRBV3-2) and J usage is TRBJ2-3; D gene uncertain. Trimming cost V 4 bases and J 2 bases, with 10 bases left between them. Germline V gives CDR1 LGHDT, CDR2 YNNKEL (reference sequence). The CDR3 contains 14 residues. CDR3 in DNA: TGTGCCAGCAGCCCCCGGGCCTTCACAGATACGCAGTATTTT. Protein product: CASSPRAFTDTQYF.